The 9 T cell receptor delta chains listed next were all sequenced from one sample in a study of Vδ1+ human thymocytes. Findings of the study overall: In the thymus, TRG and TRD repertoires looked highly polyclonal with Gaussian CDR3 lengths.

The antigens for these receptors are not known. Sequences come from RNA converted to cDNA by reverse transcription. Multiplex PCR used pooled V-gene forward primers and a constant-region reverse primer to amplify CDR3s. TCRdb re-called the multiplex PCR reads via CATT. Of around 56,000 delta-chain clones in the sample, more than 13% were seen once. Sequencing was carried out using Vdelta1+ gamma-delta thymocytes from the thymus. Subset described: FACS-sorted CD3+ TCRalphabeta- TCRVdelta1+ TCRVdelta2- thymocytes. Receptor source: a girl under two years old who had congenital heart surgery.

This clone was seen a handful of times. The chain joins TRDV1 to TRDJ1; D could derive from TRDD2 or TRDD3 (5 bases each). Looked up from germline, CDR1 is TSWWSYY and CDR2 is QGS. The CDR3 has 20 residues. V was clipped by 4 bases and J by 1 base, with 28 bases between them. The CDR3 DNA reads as TGTGCTCTTGGGGCTCCTCCTTCTCCTGTGCTGGGCCATTTCACCGATAAACTCATCTTT. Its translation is CALGAPPSPVLGHFTDKLIF.

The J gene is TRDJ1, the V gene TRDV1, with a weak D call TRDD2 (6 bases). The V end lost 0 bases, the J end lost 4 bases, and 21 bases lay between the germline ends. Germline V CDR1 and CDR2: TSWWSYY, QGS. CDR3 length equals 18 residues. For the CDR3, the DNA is TGTGCTCTTGGGGAACTTCCTTCCGAACCTCCGCGGGGCGATAAACTCATCTTT. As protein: CALGELPSEPPRGDKLIF.

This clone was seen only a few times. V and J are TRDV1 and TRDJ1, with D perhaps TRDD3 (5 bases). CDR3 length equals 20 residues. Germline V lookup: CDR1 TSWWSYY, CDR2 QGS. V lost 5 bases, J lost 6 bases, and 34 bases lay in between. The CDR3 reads CALGKNHTTFIRWGPHKLIF. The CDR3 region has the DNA TGTGCTCTTGGGAAAAACCATACTACGTTCATTAGGTGGGGCCCCCATAAACTCATCTTT.

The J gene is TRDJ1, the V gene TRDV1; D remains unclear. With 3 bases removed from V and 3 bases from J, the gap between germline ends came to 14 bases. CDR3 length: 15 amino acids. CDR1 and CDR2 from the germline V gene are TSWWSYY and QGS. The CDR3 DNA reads TGTGCTCTTGGGGATCCCGTCGGTTCGGCCGATAAACTCATCTTT. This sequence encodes CALGDPVGSADKLIF.

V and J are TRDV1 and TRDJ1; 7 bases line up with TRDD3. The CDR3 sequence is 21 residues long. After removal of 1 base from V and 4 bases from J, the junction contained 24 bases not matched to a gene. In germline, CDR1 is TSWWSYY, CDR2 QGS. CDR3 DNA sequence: TGTGCTCTTGGGGAACCCTCGATTGACCTACTGTCGAGGATACGCGACGATAAACTCATCTTT. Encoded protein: CALGEPSIDLLSRIRDDKLIF.

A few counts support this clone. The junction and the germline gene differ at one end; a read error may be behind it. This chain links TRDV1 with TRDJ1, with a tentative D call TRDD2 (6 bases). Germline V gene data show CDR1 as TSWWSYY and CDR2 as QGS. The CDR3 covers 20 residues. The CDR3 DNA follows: TGTGCTCTTGGGGAACTAAGGCCCCCTCTATCTTCCTCACCCACCAATAAACTCATCTTT. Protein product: CALGELRPPLSSSPTNKLIF.

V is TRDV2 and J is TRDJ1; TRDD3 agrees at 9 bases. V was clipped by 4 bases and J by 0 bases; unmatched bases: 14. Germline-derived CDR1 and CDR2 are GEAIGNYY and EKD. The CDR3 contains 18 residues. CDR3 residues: CACEETRYWGRYTDKLIF. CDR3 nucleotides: TGTGCCTGTGAAGAAACACGGTACTGGGGGAGGTACACCGATAAACTCATCTTT.

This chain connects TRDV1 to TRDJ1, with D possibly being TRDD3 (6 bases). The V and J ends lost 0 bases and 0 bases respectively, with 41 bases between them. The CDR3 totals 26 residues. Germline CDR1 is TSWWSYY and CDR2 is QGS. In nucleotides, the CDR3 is TGTGCTCTTGGGGAACTACGGCCACGTGGTCTGGGGACGACCGCGATAAGTCCACAGTACACCGATAAACTCATCTTT. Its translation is CALGELRPRGLGTTAISPQYTDKLIF.

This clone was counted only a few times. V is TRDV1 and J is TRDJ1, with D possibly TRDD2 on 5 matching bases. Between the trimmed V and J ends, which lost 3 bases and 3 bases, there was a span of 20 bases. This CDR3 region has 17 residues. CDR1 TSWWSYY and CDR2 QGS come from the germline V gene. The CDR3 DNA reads TGTGCTCTTGGGGACCCCCCCTACGGGCTGAGCCCCGATAAACTCATCTTT. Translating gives CALGDPPYGLSPDKLIF.